These 32 T cell receptor beta chains share one sample of origin, sequenced in a study of cytomegalovirus exposure and HLA in healthy donors. Method: immunoSEQ multiplex PCR; TCRdb's copy keeps in-frame clones and lacks some. Here the sample spans under 250,000 clones, 80% to 90% being singletons. The specimen sequenced was PBMCs. These receptors came from a man younger than 35 in good health and CMV-seronegative.

This clone occurred once. Here the CDR3 reads CASRSGQVVETQYF. The DNA of the CDR3 is TGCGCCAGTAGATCGGGACAGGTGGTGGAGACCCAGTACTTC. The rearrangement uses TRBV5-1 and TRBJ2-5, with TRBD1 matching 8 bases. Germline CDR1 and CDR2: SGHRS and YFSETQ. The length of the CDR3 is 14 residues. The trim removed 8 bases at V and 5 bases at J, leaving 11 bases unmatched.

The chain carries TRBV5-6 and TRBJ1-6; possible D gene TRBD1, 6 bases. V lost 4 bases and J 10 bases, leaving 21 bases between the germline ends. From germline, CDR1 is SGHDT and CDR2 YYEEEE. The CDR3 extends over 16 amino acids. This CDR3 reads CASSRGMGARGSPLHF. Here the CDR3 DNA reads TGTGCCAGCAGCAGAGGTATGGGGGCGAGAGGCTCACCCCTCCACTTT.

The chain is built from TRBV4-1 and TRBJ2-5; possible D gene TRBD2, 5 bases. The germline V gene has CDR1 MGHRA and CDR2 YSYEKL. The CDR3 contains 16 residues. Trimming removed 0 bases from V and 5 bases from J, with 16 bases in between. CDR3: CASSQDSVGRMETQYF. The CDR3 coding sequence is TGCGCCAGCAGCCAAGATAGCGTGGGTCGAATGGAGACCCAGTACTTC.

This rearrangement joins TRBV4-3 to TRBJ1-1; possible D gene TRBD1, 6 bases. V was shortened by 1 base and J by 8 bases, with 14 bases between the two germline ends. Germline CDR1 LGHNA, CDR2 YSLEER. The CDR3 covers 14 residues. CDR3 nucleotide sequence: TGCGCCAGCAGCCAAGTCGTCAGGGGTTTGGAAGCTTTCTTT. It specifies CASSQVVRGLEAFF.

This chain links TRBV30 with TRBJ2-2; D is possibly TRBD2 (6 bases). V dropped 4 bases and J dropped 4 bases, with 13 bases sitting between them. CDR1 is GTSNPN, CDR2 SVGIG, per germline (reference sequence). This CDR3 is 14 amino acids long. Written as DNA, the CDR3 is TGTGCCTGGAAGGGCGGGATATCCACCGGGGAGCTGTTTTTT. This codes for CAWKGGISTGELFF.

This chain connects TRBV5-1 to TRBJ2-5; the match to TRBD1 covers 8 bases. J was trimmed by 5 bases and V by 1 base; bases with no gene match: 1. Germline V gene data show CDR1 as SGHRS and CDR2 as YFSETQ. CDR3 length: 13 residues. CDR3 in amino acids: CASSLQGAETQYF. The CDR3 DNA is TGCGCCAGCAGCTTGCAGGGGGCGGAGACCCAGTACTTC.

Comments on this clone: Sequence at one end of the junction differs from germline and may be a read error. The chain is built from TRBV5-1 and TRBJ2-7; 10 bases align to TRBD2. There are 13 residues in the CDR3. Germline values: CDR1 SGHRS, CDR2 YFSETQ. This CDR3 reads CASSPTERGGRDF. The CDR3 DNA is TGCGCCAGCAGCCCTACGGAGCGGGGGGGCCGCGACTTC.

The sample holds one count of this clone. The rearrangement links TRBV4-3 to TRBJ1-1; D unclear. Trimming took 0 bases from V and 6 from J, leaving 11 bases between them. The CDR3 contains 14 residues. Germline CDR1 and CDR2: LGHNA and YSLEER. The DNA for the CDR3 is TGCGCCAGCAGCCAAGAGGTAGTTTTCCCTGAAGCTTTCTTT. Protein: CASSQEVVFPEAFF.

This clone was observed a single time. As DNA, the CDR3 is TGTGCCAGCAGCTTGGGGAGGGGAAGCACAGATACGCAGTATTTT. Encoded protein: CASSLGRGSTDTQYF. The rearrangement links TRBV5-4 to TRBJ2-3; a possible D gene is TRBD2 (6 bases). This CDR3 region has 15 residues. From germline, CDR1 is SGHNT and CDR2 YYREEE (reference sequence). Between the trimmed V and J ends, which lost 0 bases and 0 bases, there was a span of 8 bases.

This clone is a singleton in its sample. The rearrangement links TRBV6-5 to TRBJ1-1; the D is unclear. The germline CDR1 and CDR2 sequences are MNHEY and SVGAGI. Trimming cost V 8 bases and J 0 bases, with 10 bases left between them. The CDR3 has 13 amino acids. The CDR3 region has the DNA TGTGCCAGCTCAGGCAGTATGAACACTGAAGCTTTCTTT. This gives the protein CASSGSMNTEAFF.

This chain joins TRBV2 and TRBJ2-5, with D hard to call. The germline CDR1 and CDR2 sequences are SNHLY and FYNNEI. This CDR3 has 14 amino acids. Trimming pared 0 bases from V and 8 bases from J, leaving 13 bases between. The CDR3 region has the DNA TGTGCCAGCAGTGAAGCGGGTAGCAAAGTCACCCAGTACTTC. This sequence encodes CASSEAGSKVTQYF.

The J gene is TRBJ2-3, the V gene TRBV2; 7 bases line up with TRBD2. Germline-derived CDR1 and CDR2 are SNHLY and FYNNEI. The length of the CDR3 is 16 residues. The ends lost 2 bases at V and 6 bases at J; junction bases unmatched: 11. Written as DNA, the CDR3 is TGTGCCAGCAGTGAAAATTTTGGCGGGAGTGGGGATACGCAGTATTTT. It encodes CASSENFGGSGDTQYF.

V is TRBV15 and J is TRBJ1-5; D is unresolved. The CDR3 covers 13 residues. CDR1 LNHNV and CDR2 YYDKDF come from the germline V gene (reference sequence). V was cut by 3 bases and J by 8 bases, with 11 bases left in between. The CDR3 bases are TGTGCCACCAGCAGTGGGCTTTGGGAGCCCCAGCATTTT. Its translation is CATSSGLWEPQHF.

The J gene is TRBJ1-1, the V gene TRBV4-2, with a weak D call TRBD1 (5 bases). CDR3 length equals 13 residues. Deletions cut 5 bases from V and 1 base from J, with 8 bases between. Germline CDR1 LGHNA, CDR2 YNFKEQ. CDR3 nucleotide sequence: TGTGCCAGCAGCGGGGGGGGGAACACTGAAGCTTTCTTT. It translates to CASSGGGNTEAFF.

This sequence joins TRBV18 and TRBJ1-6; no clear D. CDR3 length equals 13 residues. From germline, CDR1 is KGHSH and CDR2 LQKENI. Deletions cut 8 bases from V and 6 bases from J, with 11 bases between. The CDR3 region is CASAPEFNSPLHF. The CDR3 bases are TGTGCCAGCGCCCCAGAATTTAATTCACCCCTCCACTTT.

This clone was seen once. A read error may produce the germline difference seen at one junction end. This chain connects TRBV7-7 to TRBJ2-7; 14 positions match TRBD2. Germline V gene sequence: CDR1 SSHAT, CDR2 FNYEAQ (reference sequence). The CDR3 sequence is 16 residues long. The CDR3 coding sequence is TGTGCTAGCAGCCCTGGGACTAGCGGGGGAACCTACGAGCAGTACTTC. Translated, it gives CASSPGTSGGTYEQYF.

The chain couples TRBV7-2 to TRBJ2-7; possibly TRBD2 for D (6 bases). Germline CDR1 and CDR2: SGHTA and FQGNSA. Trimming removed 1 base from V and 2 bases from J, with 12 bases in between. CDR3 length equals 15 residues. CDR3 sequence (DNA): TGTGCCAGCAGCTTAGTGGTTAGCGGCACCTACGAGCAGTACTTC. Residues: CASSLVVSGTYEQYF.

There are a few counts of this clone. The V gene is TRBV28, the J gene TRBJ2-7; 7 bases are a match to TRBD2. CDR1 is MDHEN, CDR2 SYDVKM, per germline. This CDR3 comprises 12 residues. V was pared by 7 bases and J by 6 bases, with 6 bases of the junction left unmatched. The CDR3 sequence is CASTLGGFEQYF. In nucleotides, the CDR3 is TGTGCCAGCACCTTGGGGGGGTTCGAGCAGTACTTC.

V usage is TRBV7-9 and J usage is TRBJ1-1, with D unclear. Per germline, CDR1 SEHNR and CDR2 FQNEAQ (reference sequence). CDR3 length: 15 residues. Trimming stripped 5 bases from V and 5 bases from J, with 18 bases between. DNA for the CDR3: TGTGCCAGCAGCCCCCCCGGCAGAGGTGGAACTGAAGCTTTCTTT. The encoded protein is CASSPPGRGGTEAFF.

The genes are TRBV5-6 and TRBJ1-5; possibly TRBD1 for D (6 bases). CDR3 length: 16 amino acids. CDR1 SGHDT and CDR2 YYEEEE come from the germline V gene. Trimming removed 0 bases from V and 3 bases from J, with 13 bases in between. As DNA, the CDR3 is TGTGCCAGCAGCTTGGCGGGGGGCAGCCCCAATCAGCCCCAGCATTTT. Encoded protein: CASSLAGGSPNQPQHF.

The chain combines TRBV9 with TRBJ2-2, with D possibly TRBD2 on 6 matching bases. The germline V gene encodes CDR1 SGDLS and CDR2 YYNGEE. V was clipped by 0 bases and J by 5 bases, with 11 bases between them. CDR3 length: 15 amino acids. CDR3 sequence: CASSVAGVGTGELFF. The CDR3 nucleotides are TGTGCCAGCAGCGTAGCGGGGGTAGGGACCGGGGAGCTGTTTTTT.

The chain links TRBV4-1 to TRBJ2-7; a possible D gene is TRBD1 (6 bases). The CDR3 runs 15 residues. The germline V gene has CDR1 MGHRA and CDR2 YSYEKL. Trimming cost V 1 base and J 3 bases, with 13 bases left between them. CDR3 DNA sequence: TGCGCCAGCAGCCAAGTACCCCAGGGGAGCTACGAGCAGTACTTC. Protein product: CASSQVPQGSYEQYF.

V and J are TRBV27 and TRBJ2-7; D remains unclear. Germline CDR1 reads MNHEY; CDR2 reads SMNVEV (reference sequence). V was cut by 3 bases and J by 4 bases, with 10 bases left in between. CDR3 size: 13 residues. CDR3 DNA: TGTGCCAGCAGTTTTTTCTTCGGGTACGAGCAGTACTTC. As protein: CASSFFFGYEQYF.

Of note for this clone: This specimen includes other DNA sequences encoding the same CDR3. The genes are TRBV19 and TRBJ2-7; D not resolved. This CDR3 region has 12 residues. Germline CDR1 LNHDA, CDR2 SQIVND (reference sequence). The ends were cut back, 9 bases at V and 3 bases at J, with 12 bases in the middle. The CDR3 DNA follows: TGTGCCAGCCGTGCGCCTAGCTACGAGCAGTACTTC. Translated, it gives CASRAPSYEQYF.

The chain uses TRBV27 and TRBJ2-7; weak D call: TRBD2 (5 bases). Germline CDR1 reads MNHEY; CDR2 reads SMNVEV (reference sequence). This CDR3 contains 13 residues. Trimming left V 5 bases short and J 7 bases short, with 15 bases between. The CDR3 protein is CASSQKVGLEQYF. Here the CDR3 DNA reads TGTGCCAGCAGTCAAAAGGTTGGACTGGAGCAGTACTTC.

The rearrangement uses TRBV5-1 and TRBJ2-1; no firm D call. This CDR3 is built from 17 residues. The germline V gene has CDR1 SGHRS and CDR2 YFSETQ. Trimming stripped 0 bases from V and 0 bases from J, with 13 bases between. The CDR3 sequence: CASSLEAAISSYNEQFF. The DNA of the CDR3 is TGCGCCAGCAGCTTGGAGGCGGCTATTAGCTCCTACAATGAGCAGTTCTTC.

The rearrangement links TRBV30 to TRBJ2-7, with TRBD1 as a possible D gene (6 bases). The CDR3 runs 14 residues. Germline CDR1 is GTSNPN and CDR2 is SVGIG (reference sequence). Trimming removed 0 bases at V and 2 bases at J, with 11 bases between. The CDR3 sequence is CAWSVFQGTYEQYF. The CDR3 bases are TGTGCCTGGAGTGTATTCCAGGGGACCTACGAGCAGTACTTC. The full variable domain, in which reference TRBV30 and TRBJ2-7 provide the parts outside the CDR3, is SQTIHQWPATLVQPVGSPLSLECTVEGTSNPNLYWYRQAAGRGLQLLFYSVGIGQISSEVPQNLSASRPQDRQFILSSKKLLLSDSGFYLCAWSVFQGTYEQYFGPGTRLTVT.

This clone was counted between two and nine times. The V and J genes are TRBV4-3 and TRBJ2-7, with 7 bases that match TRBD1. The germline V gene encodes CDR1 LGHNA and CDR2 YSLEER. The junction had 4 bases not matched to a gene; V was cut back by 1 base and J by 4 bases. The CDR3 loop spans 14 amino acids. CDR3 loop: CASSQGLTGYEQYF. For the CDR3, the DNA is TGCGCCAGCAGCCAAGGGTTGACAGGGTACGAGCAGTACTTC.

V usage is TRBV7-9 and J usage is TRBJ2-1; D may be TRBD1 (6 bases). This CDR3 is 15 amino acids long. V was cut by 0 bases and J by 4 bases, with 10 bases left in between. Germline values: CDR1 SEHNR, CDR2 FQNEAQ (reference sequence). The CDR3 loop reads CASSLARGVYNEQFF. CDR3 coding DNA: TGTGCCAGCAGCTTAGCCAGGGGTGTGTACAATGAGCAGTTCTTC.

CDR3 residues: CASRPPGQGGTGELFF. CDR3 nucleotide sequence: TGTGCCAGCAGGCCACCGGGACAGGGAGGGACCGGGGAGCTGTTTTTT. The chain employs TRBV6-6 and TRBJ2-2, with TRBD1 identical over 9 bases. Germline assignment: CDR1 MNHNY and CDR2 SVGAGI (reference sequence). With V trimmed by 6 bases and J by 5 bases, 10 bases remained unmatched. The CDR3 contains 16 residues.

The chain joins TRBV29-1 to TRBJ2-7; 9 positions match TRBD1. The CDR3 sequence is 14 residues long. J gave up 6 bases and V 6 bases, and 12 bases lay outside the gene matches. The germline CDR1 and CDR2 sequences are SQVTM and ANQGSEA. Here the CDR3 reads CSVDPGQGFGEQYF. The CDR3 region has the DNA TGCAGCGTGGACCCGGGACAGGGTTTTGGCGAGCAGTACTTC.

The chain joins TRBV2 to TRBJ2-1; TRBD2 matches at 11 bases. After removal of 4 bases from V and 6 bases from J, the junction contained 5 bases not matched to a gene. The CDR3 consists of 15 residues. Germline assignment: CDR1 SNHLY and CDR2 FYNNEI. This CDR3 is CASSVSLAGGNEQFF. DNA of the CDR3: TGTGCCAGCAGTGTTTCGCTAGCGGGGGGCAATGAGCAGTTCTTC.